The 28 T cell receptor beta chains given below trace back to one sample, sequenced in a study of blood T cells in healthy people across ages. The use of a sample-barcoded 5' primer and a J-beta primer mix characterized a second PCR of about 7 to 12 cycles. TCRdb reprocessed the 5' RACE reads with MiXCR, giving one entry per CDR3 protein. The sample holds under 2 million distinct CDR3 sequences; about 35% are singletons and the top ten take roughly 10%. Specimen: blood. These TCRs come from a woman aged 25 to 39 in good health.

This sequence joins TRBV7-6 and TRBJ1-5; TRBD1 aligns across 11 bases. Losses at the gene ends were 5 bases for V and 3 bases for J; bases not matched to a gene: 6. The CDR3 has 16 residues. Germline CDR1 reads SGHVS; CDR2 reads FNYEAQ. CDR3 region: CASSQRTGGYNQPQHF. Written as DNA, the CDR3 is TGTGCCAGCAGCCAAAGGACAGGGGGCTACAATCAGCCCCAGCATTTT.

In its sample, this clonotype was seen many times. The junction departs from the called germline gene at one end, perhaps through a read error. The genes are TRBV9 and TRBJ2-1; D is possibly TRBD2 (6 bases). This CDR3 comprises 15 residues. The V gene's germline CDR1 is SGDLS and CDR2 YYNGEE. DNA for the CDR3: TGCGCCAGCAGCGTTAGCGGAAGCTCCTACAATGAGCAGTTCTTC. Translated: CASSVSGSSYNEQFF. The full variable domain, in which reference TRBV9 and TRBJ2-1 provide the parts outside the CDR3, is DSGVTQTPKHLITATGQRVTLRCSPRSGDLSVYWYQQSLDQGLQFLIQYYNGEERAKGNILERFSAQQFPDLHSELNLSSLELGDSALYFCASSVSGSSYNEQFFGPGTRLTVL.

Notes on this clonotype: At one end, the junction sequence differs from germline, possibly due to a read error. The gene calls are TRBV4-1 and TRBJ1-1; D unresolved. Germline loops: CDR1 MGHRA, CDR2 YSYEKL. The CDR3 consists of 12 residues. CDR3 protein: CASSHINAEAFF. For the CDR3, the DNA is TGTGCCAGCAGCCATATTAACGCTGAAGCTTTCTTT.

A note on this clonotype: Likely a read error: the CDR3 ends without its conserved phenylalanine or tryptophan. This chain uses TRBV27 with TRBJ2-1; 11 bases align to TRBD1. Germline CDR1 and CDR2: MNHEY and SMNVEV (reference sequence). The trim removed 6 bases at V and 5 bases at J, leaving 6 bases unmatched. The CDR3 covers 15 residues. The CDR3 DNA sequence: TGTGCCAGCAGCCGGGGGACAGGGGGGAACAATGAGCAGTTCGTC. It yields the protein CASSRGTGGNNEQFV.

The V call is TRBV3-1, the J call TRBJ2-5; D possibly uses TRBD1 or TRBD2 (6 bases each). Per germline, CDR1 LGHDT and CDR2 YNNKEL (reference sequence). CDR3 size: 16 residues. V was shortened by 0 bases and J by 4 bases, with 15 bases between the two germline ends. CDR3 loop: CASSQDLRLGGETQYF. Here the CDR3 DNA reads TGTGCCAGCAGCCAAGATCTGAGACTAGGGGGAGAGACCCAGTACTTC.

This chain uses TRBV7-9 with TRBJ1-6; D remains unclear. Germline-derived CDR1 and CDR2 are SEHNR and FQNEAQ (reference sequence). The ends were cut back, 2 bases at V and 6 bases at J, with 8 bases in the middle. The CDR3 consists of 14 residues. In nucleotides, the CDR3 is TGTGCCAGCAGCTTATCCATTGGTAATTCACCCCTCCACTTT. This sequence encodes CASSLSIGNSPLHF.

This clonotype was seen more than once but under ten times. The rearrangement links TRBV19 to TRBJ1-1, with D unresolved. V was shortened by 4 bases and J by 0 bases, with 6 bases between the two germline ends. This CDR3 has 13 residues. Germline CDR1 reads LNHDA; CDR2 reads SQIVND (reference sequence). In DNA, the CDR3 is TGTGCCAGTAGTAAACAGATGAACACTGAAGCTTTCTTT. Encoded protein: CASSKQMNTEAFF. Full variable domain (missing parts from reference TRBV19 and TRBJ1-1): DGGITQSPKYLFRKEGQNVTLSCEQNLNHDAMYWYRQDPGQGLRLIYYSQIVNDFQKGDIAEGYSVSREKKESFPLTVTSAQKNPTAFYLCASSKQMNTEAFFGQGTRLTVV.

The chain uses TRBV19 and TRBJ2-5, with 12 bases fitting TRBD1. The V gene end was trimmed by 8 bases and the J gene end by 7 bases; junction bases not matched to a gene: 8. The V gene's germline CDR1 is LNHDA and CDR2 SQIVND (reference sequence). CDR3 length: 14 residues. Written as DNA, the CDR3 is TGTGCCAGTTCGCCGGGACAGGGGGCAGGGACCCAGTACTTC. Translation: CASSPGQGAGTQYF.

Many counts were recorded for this clonotype. The CDR3 region has the DNA TGCAGTGCTATCCAAGCGGGGGTCTACCCCTACGAGCAGTACTTC. This gives the protein CSAIQAGVYPYEQYF. The chain employs TRBV20-1 and TRBJ2-7, with 8 bases fitting TRBD2. This CDR3 comprises 15 residues. The V gene end was trimmed by 4 bases and the J gene end by 2 bases; junction bases not matched to a gene: 10. CDR1 is DFQATT, CDR2 SNEGSKA, per germline (reference sequence).

This clonotype occurred many times. The chain links TRBV29-1 to TRBJ2-7; 8 bases agree with TRBD1. After removal of 0 bases from V and 3 bases from J, the junction contained 7 bases not matched to a gene. The CDR3 contains 15 residues. CDR1 SQVTM and CDR2 ANQGSEA come from the germline V gene. CDR3 in amino acids: CSVEDDRGRHYEQYF. DNA of the CDR3: TGCAGCGTTGAAGACGACAGGGGTCGTCACTACGAGCAGTACTTC.

A note on this clonotype: Relative to the germline gene, one junction end is altered; a read error may explain this. This rearrangement joins TRBV7-9 to TRBJ2-7; 7 bases are a match to TRBD2. This CDR3 is built from 15 residues. Per the germline V gene, CDR1 is SEHNR and CDR2 is FQNEAQ (reference sequence). The CDR3 reads CASSSGTIPIYKQYF. CDR3 sequence (DNA): TGTGCCAGCAGCTCCGGGACTATACCCATCTACAAGCAGTACTTC.

The V gene is TRBV12-3 or TRBV12-4, the J gene TRBJ2-1, with D possibly being TRBD2 (7 bases). The CDR3 extends over 15 amino acids. V was shortened by 4 bases and J by 7 bases, with 17 bases between the two germline ends. CDR3 sequence: CASSSGGRNKNEQFF. The CDR3 coding sequence is TGTGCCAGCAGTTCCGGGGGGCGGAACAAAAATGAGCAGTTCTTC.

V and J are TRBV4-2 and TRBJ1-5, with a tentative D call TRBD1 (5 bases). Germline values: CDR1 LGHNA, CDR2 YNFKEQ. This CDR3 is built from 15 residues. Trimming took off 0 bases at V and 6 bases at J, with 12 bases between the two ends. Here the CDR3 DNA reads TGTGCCAGCAGCCAAGAACGCGGGGGTCTTCAGCCCCAGCATTTT. Its translation: CASSQERGGLQPQHF.

The table lists this clonotype with a few counts. The J gene is TRBJ2-3, the V gene TRBV7-9; no clear D gene. Germline loops: CDR1 SEHNR, CDR2 FQNEAQ (reference sequence). The CDR3 totals 14 residues. Trimming pared 1 base from V and 2 bases from J, leaving 7 bases between. The CDR3 coding sequence is TGTGCCAGCAGCTTAGAGGTTGACACAGATACGCAGTATTTT. It yields the protein CASSLEVDTDTQYF. Full variable domain (outside the CDR3, taken from reference TRBV7-9 and TRBJ2-3): DTGVSQNPRHKITKRGQNVTFRCDPISEHNRLYWYRQTLGQGPEFLTYFQNEAQLEKSRLLSDRFSAERPKGSFSTLEIQRTEQGDSAMYLCASSLEVDTDTQYFGPGTRLTVL.

This chain uses TRBV29-1 with TRBJ1-5, with D maybe TRBD1 (6 bases). This CDR3 contains 15 residues. Germline lookup yields CDR1 SQVTM and CDR2 ANQGSEA. V lost 5 bases and J lost 2, with 16 bases in between. The CDR3 DNA reads as TGCAGCGTTTCATGGGACACCCAGGGCAATCAGCCCCAGCATTTT. Its translation: CSVSWDTQGNQPQHF.

This clonotype was detected only a few times. The chain joins TRBV18 to TRBJ2-5, with 8 nucleotides matching TRBD2. Trimming removed 5 bases from V and 3 bases from J; junction bases left unmatched: 5. The CDR3 loop spans 14 amino acids. CDR1 and CDR2 from the germline V gene are KGHSH and LQKENI. In DNA, the CDR3 is TGTGCCAGCTCATCAACTAGCGGAAAAGAGACCCAGTACTTC. It is translated as CASSSTSGKETQYF.

The sample holds a few counts of this clonotype. This sequence joins TRBV6-1 and TRBJ1-1; 9 nucleotides agree with TRBD1. V trimming: 5 bases; J trimming: 1 base; junction bases outside the gene matches: 5. This CDR3 is 15 amino acids long. The germline gives CDR1 MNHNS, CDR2 SASEGT. The CDR3 sequence is CASSLEGQGNTEAFF. In nucleotides, the CDR3 is TGTGCCAGCAGTTTAGAGGGACAGGGGAACACTGAAGCTTTCTTT.

This clonotype appeared many times. At one end, the junction sequence differs from germline, possibly due to a read error. V is TRBV6-5 and J is TRBJ2-1; 7 bases agree with TRBD1. Germline V gene lookup returns CDR1 MNHEY and CDR2 SVGAGI. This CDR3 is 15 amino acids long. The CDR3 loop reads CASSYTGEAYNEQFF. CDR3 sequence (DNA): TGCGCCAGCAGCTACACAGGGGAAGCCTACAATGAGCAGTTCTTC.

The chain carries TRBV6-5 and TRBJ1-1; 8 positions match TRBD1. This CDR3 has 15 residues. The germline V gene has CDR1 MNHEY and CDR2 SVGAGI. The V and J ends lost 0 bases and 4 bases, in that order; junction bases with no gene match: 4. The CDR3 sequence is CASSYSNRGSTEAFF. CDR3 nucleotide sequence: TGTGCCAGCAGTTACTCAAACAGGGGGAGCACTGAAGCTTTCTTT.

The table lists this clonotype with many counts. The chain links TRBV7-2 to TRBJ2-1; TRBD2 might be the D (6 bases). The CDR3 spans 15 residues. Germline CDR1 and CDR2: SGHTA and FQGNSA. Trimming stripped 1 base from V and 2 bases from J, with 9 bases between. In DNA, the CDR3 is TGTGCCAGCAGCTTAGATGGACTACCCTACAATGAGCAGTTCTTC. Its protein is CASSLDGLPYNEQFF.

The chain recombines TRBV20-1 with TRBJ2-7; 7 bases line up with TRBD1. Trimming at V came to 0 bases and at J to 0 bases, leaving 8 bases not matched to a gene. The germline CDR1 and CDR2 sequences are DFQATT and SNEGSKA (reference sequence). The CDR3 is 16 residues long. The CDR3 DNA reads TGCAGTGCTAGAGATCTGAACAGGGGTTCCTCCTACGAGCAGTACTTC. Translated, it gives CSARDLNRGSSYEQYF.

The sample holds a few counts of this clonotype. The chain has TRBV9 and TRBJ1-5; D is unclear. The CDR3 spans 13 residues. Germline values: CDR1 SGDLS, CDR2 YYNGEE. V shed 4 bases and J shed 5 bases, with 10 bases lying between them. CDR3 region: CASSPHMDQPQHF. The CDR3 DNA follows: TGTGCCAGCAGCCCCCACATGGATCAGCCCCAGCATTTT.

The sample holds a few counts of this clonotype. CDR3 DNA: TGCAGCGTTTCGTTCGTTGGTAGCGGGGAAGTAACAGATACGCAGTATTTT. It translates to CSVSFVGSGEVTDTQYF. The V call is TRBV29-1, the J call TRBJ2-3; 8 bases are shared with TRBD2. The CDR3 totals 17 residues. J gave up 3 bases and V 5 bases, and 16 bases lay outside the gene matches. CDR1 is SQVTM, CDR2 ANQGSEA, per germline.

A few counts support this clonotype. This chain joins TRBV20-1 and TRBJ2-7, with 13 bases lining up with TRBD2. CDR3 size: 17 residues. Trimming cost V 1 base and J 3 bases; bases outside gene matches: 9. The germline gives CDR1 DFQATT, CDR2 SNEGSKA (reference sequence). The CDR3 spells CSARGGLAGSRFYEQYF. As DNA, the CDR3 is TGCAGTGCTAGAGGGGGACTAGCGGGATCTAGATTCTACGAGCAGTACTTC.

The chain joins TRBV7-9 to TRBJ2-3; 11 positions agree with TRBD1. V trimming: 5 bases; J trimming: 5 bases; junction bases outside the gene matches: 9. From germline, CDR1 is SEHNR and CDR2 FQNEAQ (reference sequence). The CDR3 covers 16 residues. The CDR3 spells CASSPSWDRGGDTQYF. CDR3 nucleotide sequence: TGTGCCAGCAGCCCCTCATGGGACAGGGGGGGAGATACGCAGTATTTT.

The chain recombines TRBV20-1 with TRBJ1-2; D might be TRBD1 (5 bases). The length of the CDR3 is 13 residues. Trimming pared 3 bases from V and 8 bases from J, leaving 16 bases between. Germline loops: CDR1 DFQATT, CDR2 SNEGSKA (reference sequence). Here the CDR3 reads CSASRGLVVGYTF. In nucleotides, the CDR3 is TGCAGTGCTAGTAGGGGCTTGGTGGTCGGCTACACCTTC.

This clonotype was seen a few times. J is TRBJ2-3 and V is TRBV25-1, with a possible D match to TRBD1 (6 bases). Trimming shortened V by 6 bases and J by 4 bases, and 11 bases separated the two germline ends. This CDR3 is 13 amino acids long. Germline CDR1 is MGHDK and CDR2 is SYGVNS. In DNA, the CDR3 is TGTGCCAGCAGCAACAGGGCAGCAGATACGCAGTATTTT. Translated: CASSNRAADTQYF.

Here the CDR3 DNA reads TGTGCCAGCAGCTTACAGACTAGACTCACGGATGCGCAGTATTTT. It codes for CASSLQTRLTDAQYF. V is TRBV7-2 and J is TRBJ2-3; TRBD2 might be the D (6 bases). Trimming left V 2 bases short and J 10 bases short, with 19 bases between. Germline values: CDR1 SGHTA, CDR2 FQGNSA. This CDR3 is built from 15 residues.